This is a list of T cell receptor beta chains from one sample in a study of blood T cells in healthy people across ages. In TCRdb, the 5' RACE reads were re-called with MiXCR into one record per CDR3 protein. The sample shows some 1.4 million distinct CDR3 sequences, around 39% of them seen only once. The material sequenced was blood. The receptors were sampled from a woman younger than 30 in good health. Each CDR3 is given with its conserved first and last residue. The D gene is left open where the match is weak. Clone size is stated in some rows and not others, as once, few, many or a class when expanded.

length,D,J,V,size,CDR3,DNA
13,TRBD1,TRBJ1-1,TRBV2,once,CASRVRGQSEAFF,TGTGCCAGCAGGGTCAGGGGGCAGAGTGAAGCTTTCTTT
12,.,TRBJ2-1,TRBV12-5,.,CASGAPNNEQFF,TGTGCTAGTGGCGCGCCAAACAATGAGCAGTTCTTC
11,.,TRBJ1-2,TRBV20-1,few,CSAPFRASYTF,TGCAGTGCTCCCTTCCGGGCGAGCTACACCTTC
14,.,TRBJ2-5,TRBV5-1,.,CASSLGQVRETQYF,TGCGCCAGCAGCTTGGGGCAGGTTAGAGAGACCCAGTACTTC
14,.,TRBJ2-7,TRBV25-1,few,CASSDRERGDEQYF,TGTGCCAGCAGTGATAGGGAGAGGGGTGACGAGCAGTACTTC
13,.,TRBJ1-1,TRBV5-1,few,CASKNTENTEAFF,TGCGCCAGCAAGAACACGGAGAACACTGAAGCTTTCTTT
15,.,TRBJ2-1,TRBV7-8,.,CASSPGAGNLNEQFF,TGTGCCAGCAGCCCCGGGGCCGGGAATCTCAATGAGCAGTTCTTC
14,.,TRBJ1-2,TRBV11-1,.,CASSVGHTSRGYTF,TGTGCCAGCAGCGTAGGGCACACGTCGAGGGGCTACACCTTC
17,TRBD2,TRBJ2-1,TRBV7-8,.,CASSLVTSGLTYNEQFF,TGTGCCAGCAGCCTTGTAACTAGCGGGCTCACCTACAATGAGCAGTTCTTC
14,TRBD1,TRBJ1-4,TRBV28,.,CASSRTGTREGLFF,TGTGCCAGCAGCAGGACAGGGACAAGGGAGGGGCTGTTTTTT
15,.,TRBJ1-1,TRBV29-1,few,CSVRTGFRMNTEAFF,TGCAGCGTTAGAACAGGGTTTCGGATGAACACTGAAGCTTTCTTT
15,TRBD1,TRBJ2-7,TRBV6-2/TRBV6-3,few,CASSHLTDRAHEQYF,TGTGCCAGCAGTCACTTAACTGACAGGGCCCACGAGCAGTACTTC
14,.,TRBJ2-1,TRBV5-1,.,CASSLAWGSDEQFF,TGCGCCAGCAGCTTGGCGTGGGGGTCAGATGAGCAGTTCTTC
18,.,TRBJ2-7,TRBV6-5,few,CASSYSAVGASVHYEQYF,TGTGCCAGCAGTTACTCAGCGGTCGGGGCTAGCGTGCACTACGAGCAGTACTTC
14,.,TRBJ2-5,TRBV10-3,.,CAISDRDFGETQYF,TGTGCCATCAGTGACAGGGACTTTGGAGAGACCCAGTACTTC
17,TRBD1,TRBJ1-3,TRBV18,.,CASSPGQELFSGNTIYF,TGTGCCAGCTCACCGGGACAGGAACTTTTCTCTGGAAACACCATATATTTT
13,.,TRBJ2-3,TRBV28,.,CASSLQTGHAQYF,TGTGCCAGCAGTCTCCAGACTGGACATGCGCAGTATTTT
13,TRBD1,TRBJ1-1,TRBV9,few,CASSVDRETEAFF,TGTGCCAGCAGCGTGGACAGGGAGACTGAAGCTTTCTTT
14,.,TRBJ2-7,TRBV27,few,CASSSWTGGDTQYF,TGTGCCAGCAGTTCATGGACTGGTGGGGACACCCAGTACTTC
16,.,TRBJ2-5,TRBV6-1,.,CASSDVLGAGVKTQYF,TGTGCCAGCAGTGATGTATTGGGGGCCGGGGTAAAGACCCAGTACTTC
16,TRBD2,TRBJ2-2,TRBV7-8,once,CASSPEREGVTGELFF,TGTGCCAGCAGCCCTGAGCGGGAGGGGGTCACCGGGGAGCTGTTTTTT
16,TRBD1,TRBJ1-2,TRBV6-5,.,CASSYVGAGGLYGYTF,TGTGCCAGCAGTTACGTCGGGGCAGGGGGGCTCTATGGCTACACCTTC
16,.,TRBJ1-2,TRBV9,few,CASSVERFGQGYGYTF,TGTGCCAGCAGCGTAGAACGATTTGGGCAGGGCTATGGCTACACCTTC
15,.,TRBJ2-1,TRBV3-1,.,CASSQETGFYNEQFF,TGTGCCAGCAGCCAAGAAACCGGCTTCTACAATGAGCAGTTCTTC
15,TRBD2,TRBJ2-7,TRBV20-1,few,CSARGLAGNRYEQYF,TGCAGTGCTAGAGGACTAGCGGGCAATCGCTACGAGCAGTACTTC
15,.,TRBJ1-5,TRBV20-1,.,CSVVIPESNPLHQHF,TGCAGTGTCGTAATCCCGGAGTCCAACCCACTACACCAGCATTTT
14,TRBD1,TRBJ1-2,TRBV12-3/TRBV12-4,.,CASSAGQGAQGYTF,TGTGCCAGCAGTGCCGGACAGGGGGCGCAAGGCTACACCTTC
14,.,TRBJ1-6,TRBV5-4,.,CASSSGDPGSPLHF,TGTGCCAGCAGCTCGGGGGATCCGGGTTCACCCCTCCACTTT
12,.,TRBJ1-1,TRBV29-1,few,CSASVVNTEAFF,TGCAGCGCCTCTGTGGTGAACACTGAAGCTTTCTTT
15,TRBD2,TRBJ2-5,TRBV20-1,.,CSPVGWREGQETQYF,TGCAGTCCCGTGGGGTGGCGGGAGGGCCAAGAGACCCAGTACTTC
14,TRBD1,TRBJ2-7,TRBV10-3,few,CAIRGTGNSYEQYF,TGTGCCATCAGGGGGACAGGGAACTCCTACGAGCAGTACTTC
17,TRBD1,TRBJ1-2,TRBV6-1,.,CASSEVIRQGGNYGYTF,TGTGCCAGCAGTGAAGTCATTAGACAGGGGGGGAACTATGGCTACACCTTC
14,TRBD1,TRBJ1-2,TRBV6-1,few,CASRETGVGIGYTF,TGTGCCAGCAGGGAGACAGGGGTGGGAATAGGCTACACCTTC
14,.,TRBJ2-1,TRBV5-1,many,CASSLTSSYNEQFF,TGTGCCAGCAGCTTAACTAGCTCCTACAATGAGCAGTTCTTC
13,.,TRBJ2-1,TRBV7-9,.,CASSLGSSNEQFF,TGTGCCAGCAGCTTAGGATCTAGCAATGAGCAGTTCTTC
15,.,TRBJ1-1,TRBV5-1,.,CASSPLSTANTEAFF,TGCGCCAGCAGCCCTCTCTCCACGGCGAACACTGAAGCTTTCTTT
12,.,TRBJ2-7,TRBV30,once,CAGSPIGYEQYF,TGTGCCGGGAGCCCAATAGGCTACGAGCAGTACTTC
16,TRBD2,TRBJ2-1,TRBV15,.,CATSSEPGAGGQEQFF,TGTGCCACCAGCAGTGAGCCAGGAGCGGGAGGTCAAGAGCAGTTCTTC
17,.,TRBJ2-7,TRBV7-9,few,CASSSTSGGPSSYEQYF,TGTGCCAGCAGCTCCACGTCCGGGGGGCCAAGCTCCTACGAGCAGTACTTC
15,TRBD1,TRBJ2-7,TRBV6-2/TRBV6-3,.,CASSCSGQGAYEQYF,TGTGCCAGCAGTTGCTCGGGACAGGGAGCCTACGAGCAGTACTTC
17,TRBD2,TRBJ2-2,TRBV4-2,.,CASSQGSAGGRTGELFF,TGTGCCAGCAGCCAGGGATCCGCGGGGGGGCGAACCGGGGAGCTGTTTTTT
23,.,TRBJ1-6,TRBV21-1,.,CASSKVRTGARGPQSSYNSPLHF,TGTGCCAGCAGCAAAGTCCGTACGGGGGCCCGTGGCCCACAGAGCTCCTATAATTCACCCCTCCACTTT
14,TRBD2,TRBJ2-2,TRBV27,.,CASATLAGAGELFF,TGTGCCAGCGCCACCTTAGCGGGAGCGGGGGAGCTGTTTTTT
16,.,TRBJ1-5,TRBV21-1,.,CASSSRDSARNQPQHF,TGTGCCAGCAGCTCCCGGGACTCCGCGCGGAATCAGCCCCAGCATTTT
14,.,TRBJ1-5,TRBV6-1,once,CASSEGFGNQPRHF,TGTGCCAGCAGTGAAGGTTTTGGCAATCAGCCCCGGCATTTT
13,.,TRBJ2-2,TRBV10-1,few,CASSAATTGELFF,TGCGCCAGCAGTGCAGCCACCACCGGGGAGCTGTTTTTT
17,TRBD1,TRBJ1-4,TRBV20-1,.,CSASRGQGGWTNEKLFF,TGCAGTGCTAGCCGGGGACAGGGAGGTTGGACTAATGAAAAACTGTTTTTT
19,TRBD2,TRBJ2-2,TRBV7-6,.,CASSPKVAGGEGTTGELFF,TGTGCCAGCAGCCCAAAAGTGGCGGGAGGGGAAGGAACAACCGGGGAGCTGTTTTTT
15,TRBD1,TRBJ2-4,TRBV4-1,.,CASSQVDREVYIQYF,TGCGCCAGCAGCCAAGTGGACAGGGAGGTATACATTCAGTACTTC
16,.,TRBJ2-1,TRBV15,.,CATSRVAAYSYNEQFF,TGTGCCACCAGCAGAGTAGCCGCGTACTCCTACAATGAGCAGTTCTTC
15,.,TRBJ2-7,TRBV6-5,.,CASSYSEGGPYEQYF,TGTGCCAGCAGTTACTCGGAGGGTGGTCCCTACGAGCAGTACTTC
13,.,TRBJ1-2,TRBV6-1,.,CASSSHTDYGYTF,TGTGCCAGCAGTTCCCACACCGACTATGGCTACACCTTC
14,.,TRBJ1-4,TRBV12-3/TRBV12-4,once,CASRTTGYNEKLFF,TGTGCCAGCAGAACGACAGGATATAATGAAAAACTGTTTTTT
13,TRBD1,TRBJ2-1,TRBV11-2,many,CASRGQGSNEQFF,TGTGCCAGCAGGGGACAGGGATCAAATGAGCAGTTCTTC
16,TRBD2,TRBJ2-6,TRBV6-4,few,CASSDGRDSGANVLTF,TGTGCCAGCAGTGACGGGAGGGACTCTGGGGCCAACGTCCTGACTTTC
15,TRBD1,TRBJ2-7,TRBV7-9,few,CASTYTTGGTYEQYF,TGTGCCAGCACCTATACGACAGGGGGCACCTACGAGCAGTACTTC
14,.,TRBJ1-2,TRBV6-5,.,CASSYFQGYYGYTF,TGTGCCAGCAGTTACTTCCAGGGTTACTATGGCTACACCTTC
15,TRBD1,TRBJ1-5,TRBV10-3,few,CAISPGQGVAQPQHF,TGTGCCATCAGTCCGGGACAGGGGGTTGCTCAGCCCCAGCATTTT